The 13 T cell receptor beta chains in this list originate from one sample, sequenced in a study of T cell responses to AZD1222 COVID-19 vaccine. The method was immunoSEQ multiplex PCR; TCRdb's version includes in-frame clones alone and lacks a portion of them. The repertoire holds over 120,000 clones, 70% to 90% seen once, with under 9.5% in the top ten. The sequences come from peripheral blood, collected on day 0 of AZD1222 vaccination. These receptors were obtained from an adult in good health.

The chain couples TRBV28 to TRBJ1-1; weak D call: TRBD1 (6 bases). The CDR3 covers 12 residues. In germline, CDR1 is MDHEN, CDR2 SYDVKM. Between the trimmed V and J ends, which lost 5 bases and 7 bases, there was a span of 11 bases. CDR3 in amino acids: CASSPPDSEAFF. The DNA of the CDR3 is TGTGCCAGCAGTCCCCCGGACAGTGAAGCTTTCTTT. Full variable domain (outside the CDR3, taken from reference TRBV28 and TRBJ1-1): DVKVTQSSRYLVKRTGEKVFLECVQDMDHENMFWYRQDPGLGLRLIYFSYDVKMKEKGDIPEGYSVSREKKERFSLILESASTNQTSMYLCASSPPDSEAFFGQGTRLTVV.

The chain links TRBV6-6 to TRBJ1-2; TRBD1 aligns across 8 bases. The CDR3 is 18 amino acids. CDR1 and CDR2 (germline): MNHNY, SVGAGI (reference sequence). V shed 5 bases, J shed 6 bases, and the junction held 20 bases outside the gene matches. The CDR3 region is CASSPDSWTGTSSHGYTF. CDR3 DNA sequence: TGTGCCAGCAGTCCTGACTCGTGGACAGGGACCTCAAGTCATGGCTACACCTTC.

The genes are TRBV3-1 (or the pseudogene TRBV3-2) and TRBJ2-5; D is possibly TRBD1 or TRBD2 (5 bases each). Deletions cut 1 base from V and 2 bases from J, with 14 bases between. Germline V lookup: CDR1 LGHDT, CDR2 YNNKEL (reference sequence). CDR3 length equals 16 residues. This CDR3 reads CASSQGGPLGQETQYF. CDR3 nucleotide sequence: TGTGCCAGCAGCCAAGGGGGACCCCTCGGTCAAGAGACCCAGTACTTC.

The chain has TRBV4-1 and TRBJ2-3; no definite D call. Germline CDR1 MGHRA, CDR2 YSYEKL. The CDR3 consists of 15 residues. The germline V and J ends were trimmed by 1 base and 4 bases, with 12 bases remaining between them. CDR3 sequence: CASSQVGMGADTQYF. The CDR3 region has the DNA TGCGCCAGCAGCCAAGTAGGCATGGGCGCAGATACGCAGTATTTT.

The genes are TRBV12-3 or TRBV12-4 and TRBJ1-5; 8 bases line up with TRBD1. The CDR3 extends over 12 amino acids. V was pared by 10 bases and J by 6 bases, with 5 bases of the junction left unmatched. The CDR3 DNA follows: TGTGCCACAAGACAGGGGTCTCAGCCCCAGCATTTT. Translated, it gives CATRQGSQPQHF.

This clone was seen just once. The chain recombines TRBV11-1 with TRBJ2-3; D gene unclear. With 3 bases removed from V and 4 bases from J, the gap between germline ends came to 8 bases. The CDR3 spans 13 residues. CDR1 and CDR2 (germline): SGHAT, FQDESV (reference sequence). The CDR3 sequence is CASSFERADTQYF. The DNA of the CDR3 is TGTGCCAGCAGCTTCGAGCGCGCAGATACGCAGTATTTT. Looking up the rest from reference TRBV11-1 and TRBJ2-3 gives the full variable domain: EAEVAQSPRYKITEKSQAVAFWCDPISGHATLYWYRQILGQGPELLVQFQDESVVDDSQLPKDRFSAERLKGVDSTLKIQPAELGDSAMYLCASSFERADTQYFGPGTRLTVL.

V gene TRBV10-1 combines with J gene TRBJ2-1; the match to TRBD2 covers 10 bases. The CDR3 spans 16 residues. Germline lookup yields CDR1 WNHNN and CDR2 SYGVQD (reference sequence). V trimming: 5 bases; J trimming: 4 bases; junction bases outside the gene matches: 8. CDR3 residues: CASSYTTSGNYNEQFF. The DNA of the CDR3 is TGCGCCAGCAGTTATACAACTAGCGGGAATTACAATGAGCAGTTCTTC.

This chain links TRBV19 with TRBJ2-2; TRBD1 matches 10 bases. Looked up from germline, CDR1 is LNHDA and CDR2 is SQIVND (reference sequence). The CDR3 is 14 amino acids. V was clipped by 8 bases and J by 6 bases; unmatched bases: 6. CDR3 sequence: CASGDRGAAGELFF. In DNA form, the CDR3 reads TGTGCCAGTGGGGACAGGGGAGCGGCCGGGGAGCTGTTTTTT.

The chain carries TRBV25-1 and TRBJ1-1, with D possibly TRBD1 on 5 matching bases. CDR1 MGHDK and CDR2 SYGVNS come from the germline V gene. The V end lost 7 bases, the J end lost 8 bases, and 11 bases lay between the germline ends. The CDR3 runs to 11 residues. CDR3 nucleotide sequence: TGTGCCAGCACTACCGGGGGAGAAGCTTTCTTT. It yields the protein CASTTGGEAFF.

V usage is TRBV6-4 and J usage is TRBJ1-2; no reliable D call. The CDR3 length is 14 residues. CDR1 and CDR2 from the germline V gene are MRHNA and SNTAGT. The V end lost 3 bases, the J end lost 4 bases, and 12 bases lay between the germline ends. CDR3 nucleotide sequence: TGTGCCAGCAGTGAGTCCGCGGGCCGCTATGGCTACACCTTC. This encodes CASSESAGRYGYTF.

The chain uses TRBV6-6 and TRBJ2-5, with D possibly TRBD2 on 6 matching bases. V was pared by 4 bases and J by 5 bases, with 14 bases between. From germline, CDR1 is MNHNY and CDR2 SVGAGI (reference sequence). The CDR3 extends over 14 amino acids. The CDR3 coding sequence is TGTGCCAGCAGTTGGAACTCTGGAGGGGAGACCCAGTACTTC. Protein: CASSWNSGGETQYF.

The chain links TRBV18 to TRBJ2-7; no definite D call. Trimming took 1 base from V and 3 from J, leaving 7 bases between them. This CDR3 is 13 amino acids long. Germline assignment: CDR1 KGHSH and CDR2 LQKENI. CDR3 nucleotides: TGTGCCAGCTCACCACGGAGCAGCTACGAGCAGTACTTC. As protein: CASSPRSSYEQYF.

Note on this clone: In the same sample, other DNA sequences code for this CDR3. The chain joins TRBV28 to TRBJ1-5; TRBD1 matches at 9 bases. Unmatched junction bases numbered 5, after V lost 6 bases and J lost 2 bases. Germline V gene lookup returns CDR1 MDHEN and CDR2 SYDVKM. The length of the CDR3 is 15 residues. The chain's CDR3 is CASRWGQGGNQPQHF. As DNA, the CDR3 is TGTGCCAGCAGATGGGGACAGGGTGGCAATCAGCCCCAGCATTTT.